This TCR beta chain was documented in a study of blood T cell repertoires in COVID-19. Original processing notes: Nucleated cell counts were estimated from reference gene primer amplification. The repertoire was sequenced with immunoSEQ multiplex PCR; TCRdb's copy has only in-frame clones and lacks some. Clone size and the V and J calls come from that table; the DNA yielded D and trimming. Of over 130,000 clones in the sample, 80% to 90% were seen once. J was trimmed by 7 bases and V by 7 bases; bases with no gene match: 6. This CDR3 is 12 amino acids long. Germline CDR1 and CDR2: LNHDA and SQIVND (reference sequence).

The V and J genes are TRBV19 and TRBJ1-1, with 7 bases that match TRBD1. This receptor was identified in a man in his 70s with acute or convalescent COVID-19. The sequenced sample consisted of peripheral blood. The CDR3 here is CASNGQALEAFF. CDR3 nucleotides: TGTGCCAGTAATGGACAGGCCCTTGAAGCTTTCTTT.